A selection of T cell receptor beta chains follows, all from one sample in a study of blood T cell repertoires in COVID-19. Clones were sequenced by immunoSEQ multiplex PCR, and TCRdb holds only the in-frame ones, with some missing. The table includes about 200,000 clones, approximately 78% detected once. Sample: peripheral blood. The receptors stem from a woman aged 40 to 50 with acute or convalescent COVID-19. The CDR3 runs from the conserved cysteine through the conserved F or W. The D gene is left open where the match is weak. Where a row states a size, it is once, few, many or the class of an expanded clone; other rows omit it.

size: few; J: TRBJ1-2; V: TRBV18; D: TRBD1; CDR3: CASSQRDRDGYTF; DNA: TGTGCCAGCTCACAACGGGACAGGGACGGCTACACCTTC
size: NA; J: TRBJ2-7; V: TRBV10-1; D: TRBD2; CDR3: CASSDPGSGTRNEQYF; DNA: TGCGCCAGCAGTGACCCCGGATCCGGGACTAGAAACGAGCAGTACTTC
size: few; J: TRBJ2-7; V: TRBV30; D: TRBD2; CDR3: CVGTSSYEQYF; DNA: TGTGTGGGGACTAGCTCCTACGAGCAGTACTTC
size: once; J: TRBJ1-6; V: TRBV5-1; D: NA; CDR3: CASSLNPGGNNSPLHF; DNA: TGCGCCAGCAGCTTGAACCCGGGAGGCAATAATTCACCCCTCCACTTT
size: NA; J: TRBJ2-3; V: TRBV24-1; D: NA; CDR3: CATSSRTESTDTQYF; DNA: TGTGCCACCAGTTCGAGGACAGAGAGCACAGATACGCAGTATTTT
size: many; J: TRBJ2-3; V: TRBV7-8; D: NA; CDR3: CASSLAGAGTDTQYF; DNA: TGTGCCAGCAGCTTAGCGGGGGCGGGCACAGATACGCAGTATTTT
size: NA; J: TRBJ1-1; V: TRBV19; D: NA; CDR3: CASSPRGSNTEAFF; DNA: TGTGCCAGTAGTCCTCGGGGATCGAACACTGAAGCTTTCTTT
size: NA; J: TRBJ2-3; V: TRBV6-6; D: TRBD2; CDR3: CASLSGVLEDTQYF; DNA: TGTGCCAGCCTTAGCGGGGTTTTAGAGGATACGCAGTATTTT
size: NA; J: TRBJ1-6; V: TRBV14; D: TRBD1; CDR3: CASSRTGDHSPLHF; DNA: TGTGCCAGCAGCCGTACAGGGGATCATTCACCCCTCCACTTT
size: NA; J: TRBJ2-3; V: TRBV7-3; D: NA; CDR3: CASSQHADTQYF; DNA: TGTGCCAGCAGCCAACATGCAGATACGCAGTATTTT
size: NA; J: TRBJ2-3; V: TRBV4-1; D: TRBD1; CDR3: CASSLRTGYTDTQYF; DNA: TGCGCCAGCAGTCTTCGGACAGGGTACACAGATACGCAGTATTTT
size: few; J: TRBJ2-3; V: TRBV19; D: NA; CDR3: CASSSDSHRDTQYF; DNA: TGTGCCAGTAGTTCGGACTCCCATAGGGATACGCAGTATTTT
size: NA; J: TRBJ2-2; V: TRBV7-9; D: NA; CDR3: CASSSQGRTGELFF; DNA: TGTGCCAGCAGCTCCCAGGGTCGGACCGGGGAGCTGTTTTTT
size: few; J: TRBJ1-1; V: TRBV2; D: NA; CDR3: CASVRRLNTEAFF; DNA: TGTGCCAGCGTTAGGCGGTTGAACACTGAAGCTTTCTTT
size: NA; J: TRBJ2-7; V: TRBV10-3; D: TRBD2; CDR3: CAISQPGLAGASYEQYF; DNA: TGTGCCATCAGCCAGCCGGGACTAGCGGGGGCCTCCTACGAGCAGTACTTC
size: NA; J: TRBJ1-2; V: TRBV7-9; D: NA; CDR3: CASSLSGVGAYGYTF; DNA: TGTGCCAGCAGCCTATCGGGGGTTGGGGCCTATGGCTACACCTTC
size: NA; J: TRBJ2-5; V: TRBV11-2; D: TRBD2; CDR3: CASSLASGRGGETQYF; DNA: TGTGCCAGCAGCTTAGCCTCCGGTCGCGGGGGAGAGACCCAGTACTTC
size: NA; J: TRBJ1-3; V: TRBV30; D: NA; CDR3: CAWSVPHTGTGNTIYF; DNA: TGTGCCTGGAGTGTACCCCATACAGGGACTGGAAACACCATATATTTT
size: NA; J: TRBJ2-7; V: TRBV19; D: NA; CDR3: CASSMAGLTNYEQYF; DNA: TGTGCCAGTAGTATGGCAGGACTGACAAACTACGAGCAGTACTTC
size: few; J: TRBJ2-3; V: TRBV2; D: TRBD2; CDR3: CASRGTSGDTDTQYF; DNA: TGTGCCAGCAGGGGGACTAGCGGTGACACAGATACGCAGTATTTT
size: NA; J: TRBJ2-7; V: TRBV7-3; D: TRBD1; CDR3: CASSLDRGRHYEQYF; DNA: TGTGCCAGCAGCCTTGACAGGGGGAGACACTACGAGCAGTACTTC
size: NA; J: TRBJ1-5; V: TRBV19; D: TRBD1; CDR3: CASSRDREDGPQHF; DNA: TGTGCCAGTAGTAGAGACAGGGAGGACGGGCCCCAGCATTTT
size: NA; J: TRBJ2-7; V: TRBV6-5; D: NA; CDR3: CASLGSPYYEQYF; DNA: TGTGCCAGCTTGGGGAGCCCTTACTACGAGCAGTACTTC
size: NA; J: TRBJ2-7; V: TRBV5-1; D: TRBD2; CDR3: CASSYAGGGGIYEQYF; DNA: TGCGCCAGCAGCTATGCGGGTGGCGGGGGGATCTACGAGCAGTACTTC
size: NA; J: TRBJ2-7; V: TRBV3-1/TRBV3-2; D: NA; CDR3: CASSPMEGNEQYF; DNA: TGTGCCAGCAGCCCCATGGAGGGTAACGAGCAGTACTTC
size: NA; J: TRBJ1-2; V: TRBV12-3/TRBV12-4; D: NA; CDR3: CASSSPGAYGYTF; DNA: TGTGCCAGCAGTTCCCCAGGGGCGTATGGCTACACCTTC
size: NA; J: TRBJ2-3; V: TRBV6-5; D: TRBD2; CDR3: CATTAGGSTDTQYF; DNA: TGTGCCACCACAGCGGGAGGGTCCACAGATACGCAGTATTTT
size: NA; J: TRBJ1-4; V: TRBV27; D: NA; CDR3: CASGPGAVKLFF; DNA: TGTGCCAGCGGCCCAGGGGCCGTAAAACTGTTTTTT
size: NA; J: TRBJ1-5; V: TRBV6-5; D: TRBD1; CDR3: CASWGQGNQPQHF; DNA: TGTGCCAGCTGGGGACAGGGGAACCAGCCCCAGCATTTT
size: NA; J: TRBJ2-4; V: TRBV2; D: NA; CDR3: CASSDQSGRGIQYF; DNA: TGTGCCAGCAGTGATCAATCAGGGCGCGGCATTCAGTACTTC
size: NA; J: TRBJ2-7; V: TRBV7-2; D: NA; CDR3: CASSLGRGAYEQYF; DNA: TGTGCCAGCAGCTTGGGCAGGGGGGCCTACGAGCAGTACTTC
size: NA; J: TRBJ2-7; V: TRBV30; D: NA; CDR3: CAWSGLGYSYEQYF; DNA: TGTGCCTGGAGTGGACTAGGATACTCCTACGAGCAGTACTTC
size: NA; J: TRBJ2-7; V: TRBV5-1; D: TRBD2; CDR3: CASSQGLAGAFSYEQYF; DNA: TGCGCCAGCAGCCAGGGACTAGCGGGGGCCTTCTCCTACGAGCAGTACTTC
size: NA; J: TRBJ1-1; V: TRBV11-2; D: NA; CDR3: CASSLDRGTEAFF; DNA: TGTGCCAGCAGCTTAGACAGGGGCACTGAAGCTTTCTTT
size: NA; J: TRBJ1-2; V: TRBV25-1; D: TRBD1; CDR3: CASRITGGGDGYTF; DNA: TGTGCCAGCAGAATTACAGGGGGCGGTGATGGCTACACCTTC
size: NA; J: TRBJ1-5; V: TRBV24-1; D: NA; CDR3: CATSDSRDSNQPQHF; DNA: TGTGCCACCAGTGATAGTAGAGATAGCAATCAGCCCCAGCATTTT
size: NA; J: TRBJ2-7; V: TRBV13; D: TRBD2; CDR3: CASSLGTSGGGEQYF; DNA: TGTGCCAGCAGCTTGGGGACTAGCGGAGGTGGCGAGCAGTACTTC
size: few; J: TRBJ1-2; V: TRBV3-1/TRBV3-2; D: NA; CDR3: CASSQRGYGYTF; DNA: TGTGCCAGCAGCCAAAGGGGGTATGGCTACACCTTC
size: NA; J: TRBJ2-7; V: TRBV9; D: TRBD2; CDR3: CASIRLTSGDSYEQYF; DNA: TGTGCCAGCATCCGATTGACTAGCGGCGACTCCTACGAGCAGTACTTC
size: NA; J: TRBJ2-7; V: TRBV6-1; D: NA; CDR3: CASSEVAGLDEQYF; DNA: TGTGCCAGCAGTGAAGTGGCAGGGCTAGACGAGCAGTACTTC
size: once; J: TRBJ2-5; V: TRBV6-5; D: TRBD1; CDR3: CASSTGGETQYF; DNA: TGTGCCAGCAGTACAGGGGGGGAGACCCAGTACTTC
size: NA; J: TRBJ2-1; V: TRBV25-1; D: NA; CDR3: CASSGLILDTAYNEQFF; DNA: TGTGCCAGCAGTGGCCTCATTTTGGACACCGCATACAATGAGCAGTTCTTC
size: few; J: TRBJ2-1; V: TRBV7-3; D: TRBD2; CDR3: CASRKTSGGADEQFF; DNA: TGTGCCAGCAGGAAAACTAGCGGGGGGGCCGATGAGCAGTTCTTC
size: once; J: TRBJ2-7; V: TRBV19; D: TRBD1; CDR3: CASSSWDRPSGDEQYF; DNA: TGTGCCAGTAGTAGCTGGGACAGACCGTCCGGGGACGAGCAGTACTTC
size: NA; J: TRBJ2-2; V: TRBV6-4; D: TRBD1; CDR3: CASSVDRAAGELFF; DNA: TGTGCCAGCAGTGTGGACAGGGCCGCCGGGGAGCTGTTTTTT
size: few; J: TRBJ1-1; V: TRBV19; D: NA; CDR3: CASSIAPGVAEAFF; DNA: TGTGCCAGTAGTATAGCCCCAGGGGTCGCTGAAGCTTTCTTT
size: few; J: TRBJ2-5; V: TRBV5-6; D: NA; CDR3: CASSDTGSGQETQYF; DNA: TGTGCCAGCAGCGATACAGGTAGTGGCCAAGAGACCCAGTACTTC
size: NA; J: TRBJ1-1; V: TRBV10-3; D: NA; CDR3: CAISATNEAFF; DNA: TGTGCCATCAGTGCGACAAATGAAGCTTTCTTT
size: few; J: TRBJ2-7; V: TRBV19; D: TRBD1; CDR3: CASSKTRTGGEQYF; DNA: TGTGCCAGTAGTAAAACCCGGACAGGGGGGGAGCAGTACTTC
size: NA; J: TRBJ2-2; V: TRBV5-1; D: TRBD2; CDR3: CASSKGRGGRPGELFF; DNA: TGCGCCAGCAGCAAAGGGAGGGGAGGTCGTCCCGGGGAGCTGTTTTTT
size: NA; J: TRBJ2-7; V: TRBV6-2/TRBV6-3; D: TRBD1; CDR3: CASSYAGQGYEQYF; DNA: TGTGCCAGCAGTTACGCCGGACAGGGCTACGAGCAGTACTTC
size: NA; J: TRBJ1-2; V: TRBV3-1/TRBV3-2; D: NA; CDR3: CASSRRPGVDGYTF; DNA: TGTGCCAGCAGCCGAAGGCCAGGGGTTGATGGCTACACCTTC
size: NA; J: TRBJ2-1; V: TRBV18; D: NA; CDR3: CASSPSASTANEQFF; DNA: TGTGCCAGCTCACCATCGGCTAGCACGGCCAATGAGCAGTTCTTC
size: NA; J: TRBJ2-2; V: TRBV5-1; D: NA; CDR3: CASRSTGELFF; DNA: TGCGCCAGCAGGAGCACCGGGGAGCTGTTTTTT